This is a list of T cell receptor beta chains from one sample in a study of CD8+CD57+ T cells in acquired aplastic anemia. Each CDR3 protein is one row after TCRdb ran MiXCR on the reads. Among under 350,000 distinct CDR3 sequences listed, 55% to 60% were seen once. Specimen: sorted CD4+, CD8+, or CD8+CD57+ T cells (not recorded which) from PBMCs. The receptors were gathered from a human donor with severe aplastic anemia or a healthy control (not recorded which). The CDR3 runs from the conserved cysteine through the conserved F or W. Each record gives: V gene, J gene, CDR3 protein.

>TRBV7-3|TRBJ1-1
CASSLSGGASTEAFF
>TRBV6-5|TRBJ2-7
CASSYGGGQTYEQYF
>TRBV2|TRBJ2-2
CASSIRDSLNGGELFF
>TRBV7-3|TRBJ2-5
CASRNRGWETQYF
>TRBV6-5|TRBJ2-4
CASSYGPGNIQYF
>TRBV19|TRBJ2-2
CASSMGRENTGELFF
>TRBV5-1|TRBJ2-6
CASSLGGVTGANVLTF
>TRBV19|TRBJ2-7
CASSRGQGISYEQYF
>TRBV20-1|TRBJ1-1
CSASNTEAFF
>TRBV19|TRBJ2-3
CASSIVARGRSGGELDTQYF
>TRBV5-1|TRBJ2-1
CASSLSASGIYNEQFF
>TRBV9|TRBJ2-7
CASSVGSGSYGEQYF
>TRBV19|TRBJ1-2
CASHPKWRGAVGGYTF
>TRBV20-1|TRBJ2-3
CSARDLGDTQYF
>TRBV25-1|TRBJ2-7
CASSVSQDYEQYF
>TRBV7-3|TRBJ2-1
CASSSGLAGYNEQFF
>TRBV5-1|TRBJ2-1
CASSTEGASYNEQFF
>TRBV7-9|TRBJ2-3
CASSYTAATRTTDTQYF
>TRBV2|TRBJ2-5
CASSNRGGASETQYF
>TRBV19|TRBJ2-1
CASSNLRGTSGYNEQFF
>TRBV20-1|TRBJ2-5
CSARTGETQYF
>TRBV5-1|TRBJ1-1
CASSLGAVDTEAFF
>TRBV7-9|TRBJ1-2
CASSLAREYGYTF
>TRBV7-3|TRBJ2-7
CASSKDNQGTYEQYF
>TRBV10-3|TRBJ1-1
CASSYSSDGKGTAFF
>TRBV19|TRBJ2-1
CASSMSQYNEQFF
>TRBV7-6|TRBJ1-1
CASSSRGVGKNTEAFF
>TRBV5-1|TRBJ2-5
CASSFPTGLETQYF
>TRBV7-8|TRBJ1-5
CASSSNGWGNQPQHF
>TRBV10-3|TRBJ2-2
CAIRQAGSDTGELFF
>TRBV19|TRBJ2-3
CAGKQGFRTDTQYF
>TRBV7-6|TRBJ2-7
CASSLSRDREYGQYF
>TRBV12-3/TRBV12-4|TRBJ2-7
CASSPGTSGTYEQYF
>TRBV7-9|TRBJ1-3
CASSLDGERESPRNTIYF
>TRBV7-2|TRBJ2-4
CASSLAGAGVAKNIQYF
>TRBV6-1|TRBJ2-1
CASGLAVESYNEQFF
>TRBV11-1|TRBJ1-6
CASSLRQINSPLHF
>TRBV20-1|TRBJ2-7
CSARDPARYSYEQYF
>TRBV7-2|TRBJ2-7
CASSPKGGRYSEQYF
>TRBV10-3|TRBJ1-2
CAISESIGYTF
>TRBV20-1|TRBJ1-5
CSAKGAGVDQPQHF
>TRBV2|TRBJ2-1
CASLGLPSSYNEQFF
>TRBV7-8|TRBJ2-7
CASVREVSYEQYF
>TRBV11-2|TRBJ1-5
CASSAGASGARGGTQHF
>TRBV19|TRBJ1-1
CASSLGQGFFTEAFF
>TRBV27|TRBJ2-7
CASSFRTGNYEQYF
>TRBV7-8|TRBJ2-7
CASSLGGGREQYF
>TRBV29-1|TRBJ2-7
CSARNPGQGNEQYF